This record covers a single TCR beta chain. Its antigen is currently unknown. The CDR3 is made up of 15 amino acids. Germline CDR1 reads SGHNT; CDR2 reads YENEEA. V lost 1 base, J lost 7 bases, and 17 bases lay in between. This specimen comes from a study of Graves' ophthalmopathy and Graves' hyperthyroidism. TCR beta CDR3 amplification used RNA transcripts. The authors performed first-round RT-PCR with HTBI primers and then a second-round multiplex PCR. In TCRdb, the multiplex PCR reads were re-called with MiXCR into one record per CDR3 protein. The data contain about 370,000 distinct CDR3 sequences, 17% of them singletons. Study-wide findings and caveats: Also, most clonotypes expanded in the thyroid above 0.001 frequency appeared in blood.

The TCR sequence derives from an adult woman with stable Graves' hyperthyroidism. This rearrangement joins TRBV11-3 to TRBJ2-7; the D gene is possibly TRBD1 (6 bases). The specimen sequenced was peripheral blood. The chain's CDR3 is CASSLGSSGVREQYF. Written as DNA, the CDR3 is TGTGCCAGCAGCTTAGGCTCCTCAGGGGTGCGGGAGCAGTACTTC.